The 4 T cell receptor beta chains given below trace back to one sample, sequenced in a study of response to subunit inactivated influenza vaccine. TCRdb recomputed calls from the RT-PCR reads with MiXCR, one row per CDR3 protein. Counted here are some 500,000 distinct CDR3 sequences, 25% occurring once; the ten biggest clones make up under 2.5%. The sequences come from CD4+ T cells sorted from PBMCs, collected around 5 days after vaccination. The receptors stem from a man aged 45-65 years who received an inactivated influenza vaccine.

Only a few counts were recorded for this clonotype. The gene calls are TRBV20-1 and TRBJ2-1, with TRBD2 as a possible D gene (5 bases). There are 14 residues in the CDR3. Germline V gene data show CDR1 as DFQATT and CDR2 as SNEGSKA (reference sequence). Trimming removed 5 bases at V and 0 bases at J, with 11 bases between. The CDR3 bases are TGCAGTGCTCTGTTACTAGGCTCCTACAATGAGCAGTTCTTC. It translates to CSALLLGSYNEQFF.

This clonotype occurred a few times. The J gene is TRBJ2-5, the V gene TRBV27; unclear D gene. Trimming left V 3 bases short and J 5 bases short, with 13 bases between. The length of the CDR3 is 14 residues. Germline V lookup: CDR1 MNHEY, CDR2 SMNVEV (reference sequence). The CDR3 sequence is CASSFIRSFETQYF. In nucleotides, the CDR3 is TGTGCCAGCAGTTTCATCAGGTCTTTCGAGACCCAGTACTTC.

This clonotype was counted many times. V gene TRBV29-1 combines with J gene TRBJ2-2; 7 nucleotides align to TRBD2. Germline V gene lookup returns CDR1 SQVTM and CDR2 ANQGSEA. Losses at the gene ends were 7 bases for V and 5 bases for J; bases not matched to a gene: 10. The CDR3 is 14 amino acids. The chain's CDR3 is CSAARGSGTGELFF. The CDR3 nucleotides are TGCAGCGCTGCTCGCGGGAGCGGGACCGGGGAGCTGTTTTTT.

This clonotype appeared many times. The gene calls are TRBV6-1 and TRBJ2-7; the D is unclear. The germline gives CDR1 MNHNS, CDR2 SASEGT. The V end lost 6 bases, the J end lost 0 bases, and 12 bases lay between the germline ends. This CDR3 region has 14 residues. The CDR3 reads CASSLDGISYEQYF. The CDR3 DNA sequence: TGTGCCAGCAGCCTCGACGGAATCTCCTACGAGCAGTACTTC.